Shown below are 23 T cell receptor beta chains from a single sample sequenced in a study of cytomegalovirus exposure and HLA in healthy donors. Repertoires were generated with immunoSEQ multiplex PCR, while TCRdb's copy carries only in-frame clones and drops some. The sample has some 170,000 clones; around nine tenths are singletons. The specimen sequenced was PBMCs. These receptors all stem from a woman aged 25 to 45 in good health and CMV-seronegative.

The chain combines TRBV5-5 with TRBJ1-1, with D perhaps TRBD1 (5 bases). There are 15 residues in the CDR3. Per the germline V gene, CDR1 is SGHKS and CDR2 is YYEKEE (reference sequence). Trimming pared 2 bases from V and 1 base from J, leaving 12 bases between. The CDR3 coding sequence is TGTGCCAGCAGCTTTGTGGGGCATCGGAACACTGAAGCTTTCTTT. Its protein product is CASSFVGHRNTEAFF.

This clone was found once. The chain joins TRBV25-1 to TRBJ1-5; TRBD1 matches at 7 bases. The CDR3 length is 15 residues. V lost 4 bases to trimming and J lost 4 bases; unmatched junction nucleotides: 7. Germline V gives CDR1 MGHDK, CDR2 SYGVNS. The CDR3 loop is CASSADRAGNQPQHF. The CDR3 DNA is TGTGCCAGCAGTGCCGACAGGGCAGGTAATCAGCCCCAGCATTTT.

This clone has a handful of counts. The J gene is TRBJ1-1, the V gene TRBV7-8; D is possibly TRBD1 (5 bases). This CDR3 region has 15 residues. Looked up from germline, CDR1 is SGHVS and CDR2 is FQNEAQ. Trimming removed 0 bases from V and 5 bases from J, with 13 bases in between. CDR3 protein: CASSLAGEGMTEAFF. As DNA, the CDR3 is TGTGCCAGCAGCTTAGCGGGGGAGGGGATGACTGAAGCTTTCTTT.

This clone appeared once. This rearrangement joins TRBV7-9 to TRBJ1-2, with D possibly TRBD1 on 5 matching bases. This CDR3 contains 15 residues. Germline V gives CDR1 SEHNR, CDR2 FQNEAQ (reference sequence). The V end was cut by 5 bases, the J end by 3 bases, with 16 bases between. The CDR3 region has the DNA TGTGCCAGCAGCATGTTGGAGGGGTCGTACTATGGCTACACCTTC. Protein product: CASSMLEGSYYGYTF.

This clone turned up a few times. The genes are TRBV25-1 and TRBJ2-7, with D tentatively TRBD2 (6 bases). Germline assignment: CDR1 MGHDK and CDR2 SYGVNS. The CDR3 length is 11 residues. V was cut by 3 bases and J by 9 bases, with 9 bases left in between. This CDR3 is CASSDRDWQYF. CDR3 sequence (DNA): TGTGCCAGCAGTGACCGGGACTGGCAGTACTTC.

V gene TRBV4-1 combines with J gene TRBJ2-5, with D perhaps TRBD2 (5 bases). V was shortened by 1 base and J by 5 bases, with 11 bases between the two germline ends. Germline loops: CDR1 MGHRA, CDR2 YSYEKL. The CDR3 sequence is 14 residues long. DNA of the CDR3: TGCGCCAGCAGCCAAGGGGAGTTGGGGGAGACCCAGTACTTC. This gives the protein CASSQGELGETQYF.

The V gene is TRBV7-2, the J gene TRBJ1-3, with TRBD1 as a possible D gene (5 bases). There are 17 residues in the CDR3. In germline, CDR1 is SGHTA, CDR2 FQGNSA. V was pared by 5 bases and J by 0 bases, with 17 bases between. CDR3 loop: CASSLPGTPSSGNTIYF. Written as DNA, the CDR3 is TGTGCCAGCAGCCTCCCAGGGACTCCCAGCTCTGGAAACACCATATATTTT.

V gene TRBV27 combines with J gene TRBJ2-2; 12 bases align to TRBD2. Germline V gives CDR1 MNHEY, CDR2 SMNVEV (reference sequence). V shed 2 bases and J 5 bases; nucleotides not matched to a gene: 6. The CDR3 has 17 residues. The CDR3 DNA sequence: TGTGCCAGCAGTTTACTAGCGGGGGGGCCTGGGACCGGGGAGCTGTTTTTT. Its translation: CASSLLAGGPGTGELFF.

This clone has just one count. This chain uses TRBV9 with TRBJ2-2; D is ambiguous. Germline CDR1 SGDLS, CDR2 YYNGEE. The ends were cut back, 2 bases at V and 3 bases at J, with 8 bases in the middle. The CDR3 sequence is 14 residues long. The chain's CDR3 is CASSVRTDTGELFF. The CDR3 nucleotides read TGTGCCAGCAGCGTTCGAACGGACACCGGGGAGCTGTTTTTT.

This clone was observed once. J is TRBJ2-7 and V is TRBV7-2; 7 bases match TRBD2. Germline V gene data show CDR1 as SGHTA and CDR2 as FQGNSA. This CDR3 has 15 residues. With V trimmed by 4 bases and J by 1 base, 7 bases remained unmatched. The CDR3 is CASSYPGLNSYEQYF. The CDR3 coding sequence is TGTGCCAGCAGCTATCCGGGACTAAATTCCTACGAGCAGTACTTC.

V and J are TRBV15 and TRBJ1-3, with TRBD1 matching 7 bases. With V trimmed by 2 bases and J by 8 bases, 9 bases remained unmatched. CDR3 length: 15 amino acids. Germline assignment: CDR1 LNHNV and CDR2 YYDKDF (reference sequence). This CDR3 reads CATSRLGQRFDTIYF. The CDR3 DNA reads as TGTGCCACCAGCAGACTGGGACAGCGTTTTGACACCATATATTTT. Based on the CDR3 plus reference TRBV15 and TRBJ1-3, the full variable domain is DAMVIQNPRYQVTQFGKPVTLSCSQTLNHNVMYWYQQKSSQAPKLLFHYYDKDFNNEADTPDNFQSRRPNTSFCFLDIRSPGLGDTAMYLCATSRLGQRFDTIYFGEGSWLTVV.

This clone was seen repeatedly, ten times or more. The rearrangement links TRBV2 to TRBJ1-1, with 7 bases identical to TRBD1. The ends lost 4 bases at V and 1 base at J; junction bases unmatched: 3. The CDR3 runs to 14 residues. The germline V gene encodes CDR1 SNHLY and CDR2 FYNNEI. CDR3 region: CASSGWTGNTEAFF. The CDR3 DNA reads TGTGCCAGCAGTGGCTGGACAGGGAACACTGAAGCTTTCTTT.

The sample holds one count of this clone. The chain recombines TRBV29-1 with TRBJ1-2, with D possibly matching TRBD1 (6 bases). In germline, CDR1 is SQVTM, CDR2 ANQGSEA. The CDR3 has 17 amino acids. V lost 0 bases and J lost 0, with 17 bases in between. This CDR3 reads CSVEDKDRVFSNYGYTF. The CDR3 nucleotides are TGCAGCGTTGAAGATAAGGACAGAGTTTTCTCTAACTATGGCTACACCTTC.

This clone appeared a few times. V gene TRBV19 combines with J gene TRBJ2-7; TRBD2 is a possible D gene (5 bases). V shed 5 bases and J shed 1 base, with 9 bases lying between them. The CDR3 consists of 13 residues. Germline V gene lookup returns CDR1 LNHDA and CDR2 SQIVND (reference sequence). The chain's CDR3 is CASSAGSSYEQYF. The CDR3 bases are TGTGCCAGTAGTGCGGGCTCGTCCTACGAGCAGTACTTC.

The V call is TRBV9, the J call TRBJ2-7, with D perhaps matching TRBD1 (5 bases). Trimming removed 2 bases from V and 3 bases from J, with 12 bases in between. Looked up from germline, CDR1 is SGDLS and CDR2 is YYNGEE. The CDR3 has 14 amino acids. CDR3 coding DNA: TGTGCCAGCAGCGTGGGGCCGACCATCTACGAGCAGTACTTC. It yields the protein CASSVGPTIYEQYF.

This clone showed up many times. The chain combines TRBV7-9 with TRBJ1-1; D remains ambiguous. With 0 bases removed from V and 1 base from J, the gap between germline ends came to 12 bases. Looked up from germline, CDR1 is SEHNR and CDR2 is FQNEAQ (reference sequence). This CDR3 has 16 residues. CDR3 DNA: TGTGCCAGCAGCTTAGCGCGGGCCAGTGGGAACACTGAAGCTTTCTTT. This gives the protein CASSLARASGNTEAFF.

This sequence joins TRBV4-1 and TRBJ2-1, with D possibly matching TRBD2 (5 bases). Per germline, CDR1 MGHRA and CDR2 YSYEKL. Deletions cut 0 bases from V and 5 bases from J, with 14 bases between. This CDR3 has 16 residues. In nucleotides, the CDR3 is TGCGCCAGCAGCCAAGAGGGGAGCGGAAACCACAATGAGCAGTTCTTC. This sequence encodes CASSQEGSGNHNEQFF.

The sample holds one count of this clone. The genes are TRBV5-1 and TRBJ2-7; TRBD1 is a possible D gene (6 bases). This CDR3 spans 14 amino acids. CDR1 and CDR2 from the germline V gene are SGHRS and YFSETQ. V was shortened by 6 bases and J by 4 bases, with 17 bases between the two germline ends. Here the CDR3 reads CASKIGLGGYEQYF. As DNA, the CDR3 is TGCGCCAGCAAAATTGGGCTAGGGGGATACGAGCAGTACTTC. Full variable domain (remainder filled in from reference TRBV5-1 and TRBJ2-7): KAGVTQTPRYLIKTRGQQVTLSCSPISGHRSVSWYQQTPGQGLQFLFEYFSETQRNKGNFPGRFSGRQFSNSRSEMNVSTLELGDSALYLCASKIGLGGYEQYFGPGTRLTVT.

The V gene is TRBV7-2, the J gene TRBJ1-4; TRBD1 matches 7 bases. Germline CDR1 reads SGHTA; CDR2 reads FQGNSA. V dropped 5 bases and J dropped 3; count of bases not matched to a gene: 6. The CDR3 has 15 residues. The CDR3: CASSQGVAANEKLFF. CDR3 DNA: TGTGCCAGCAGCCAGGGGGTCGCGGCTAATGAAAAACTGTTTTTT.

The J gene is TRBJ1-5, the V gene TRBV4-2; 7 nucleotides match TRBD1. Germline CDR1 is LGHNA and CDR2 is YNFKEQ. V dropped 3 bases and J dropped 4; count of bases not matched to a gene: 6. The length of the CDR3 is 15 residues. The CDR3 DNA reads as TGTGCCAGCAGCCAGTCACCGGGACAGAATCAGCCCCAGCATTTT. Translated: CASSQSPGQNQPQHF.

The V and J genes are TRBV7-8 and TRBJ2-2; 12 bases agree with TRBD2. After removal of 7 bases from V and 4 bases from J, the junction contained 7 bases not matched to a gene. The germline V gene has CDR1 SGHVS and CDR2 FQNEAQ. This CDR3 spans 16 amino acids. This CDR3 is CASTHEGLAGTGELFF. CDR3 nucleotide sequence: TGTGCCAGCACCCACGAGGGACTAGCGGGCACCGGGGAGCTGTTTTTT. The full variable domain, with the rest looked up from reference TRBV7-8 and TRBJ2-2, is GAGVSQSPRYKVAKRGQDVALRCDPISGHVSLFWYQQALGQGPEFLTYFQNEAQLDKSGLPSDRFFAERPEGSVSTLKIQRTQQEDSAVYLCASTHEGLAGTGELFFGEGSRLTVL.

The V gene is TRBV7-6, the J gene TRBJ2-2; TRBD2 agrees at 11 bases. The CDR3 sequence is 16 residues long. The germline CDR1 and CDR2 sequences are SGHVS and FNYEAQ. V lost 3 bases, J lost 1 base, and 1 base stayed unmatched. The CDR3 DNA reads TGTGCCAGCAGCTTTACTAGCGGGGGGAACACCGGGGAGCTGTTTTTT. Its translation is CASSFTSGGNTGELFF.

V usage is TRBV4-1 and J usage is TRBJ1-5; D gene ambiguous. This CDR3 comprises 15 residues. V was clipped by 0 bases and J by 6 bases, with 12 bases between them. CDR1 and CDR2 (germline): MGHRA, YSYEKL. This chain's CDR3 is CASSQEAGVAQPQHF. The DNA of the CDR3 is TGCGCCAGCAGCCAAGAGGCCGGGGTGGCTCAGCCCCAGCATTTT.